The 7 T cell receptor beta chains reported below all come from one sample, sequenced in a study of control samples from healthy donors and cancer patients. TCRdb keeps only in-frame clones here, not all; method: immunoSEQ multiplex PCR. The sample table includes about 190,000 clones. The sequencing input was blood. The receptors were sampled from a young woman in good health.

The J gene is TRBJ2-3, the V gene TRBV2; TRBD2 agrees at 8 bases. The CDR3 length is 16 residues. CDR1 is SNHLY, CDR2 FYNNEI, per germline. Trimming cost V 3 bases and J 2 bases; bases outside gene matches: 7. The CDR3 DNA reads TGTGCCAGCAGTGACCCCGGGGGGGACTACACAGATACGCAGTATTTT. Encoded protein: CASSDPGGDYTDTQYF.

Here the CDR3 DNA reads TGTGCCAGCAGCGCCAGACAGGGTAGGAGGACTGAAGCTTTCTTT. Protein: CASSARQGRRTEAFF. The genes are TRBV7-9 and TRBJ1-1, with TRBD1 matching over 7 bases. This CDR3 is built from 15 residues. Trimming cost V 5 bases and J 5 bases; bases outside gene matches: 11. Germline CDR1 reads SEHNR; CDR2 reads FQNEAQ (reference sequence).

V is TRBV28 and J is TRBJ1-6; TRBD1 agrees at 7 bases. In germline, CDR1 is MDHEN, CDR2 SYDVKM. The CDR3 totals 14 residues. Trimming removed 6 bases from V and 10 bases from J; junction bases left unmatched: 9. The CDR3, as DNA: TGTGCCAGCAGCACACCGACAGGGCGGTCACCCCTCCACTTT. Translated, it gives CASSTPTGRSPLHF. Looking up the rest from reference TRBV28 and TRBJ1-6 gives the full variable domain: DVKVTQSSRYLVKRTGEKVFLECVQDMDHENMFWYRQDPGLGLRLIYFSYDVKMKEKGDIPEGYSVSREKKERFSLILESASTNQTSMYLCASSTPTGRSPLHFGNGTRLTVT.

The chain carries TRBV7-9 and TRBJ1-5, with 8 bases aligning to TRBD1. Germline values: CDR1 SEHNR, CDR2 FQNEAQ (reference sequence). Trimming removed 6 bases from V and 1 base from J; junction bases left unmatched: 8. The CDR3 extends over 16 amino acids. CDR3 in DNA: TGTGCCAGCAGTACCGGGACAGGCCCGAGCAATCAGCCCCAGCATTTT. This gives the protein CASSTGTGPSNQPQHF.

This chain uses TRBV19 with TRBJ2-1; 10 bases line up with TRBD1. Germline V CDR1 and CDR2: LNHDA, SQIVND (reference sequence). This CDR3 region has 13 residues. V trimming: 7 bases; J trimming: 6 bases; junction bases outside the gene matches: 3. The CDR3 loop reads CASTGQGSNEQFF. The CDR3 coding sequence is TGTGCCAGTACGGGACAGGGGTCCAATGAGCAGTTCTTC.

This chain uses TRBV23-1 with TRBJ1-2, with 7 bases that match TRBD1. TRBV23-1 counts as an open reading frame of uncertain function. V was pared by 10 bases and J by 8 bases, with 10 bases of the junction left unmatched. CDR3 length equals 12 residues. CDR3 in DNA: TGCGCCACCTGCCCCGACAGGGAAGGCTACACCTTC. This gives the protein CATCPDREGYTF.

V is TRBV4-2 and J is TRBJ1-4, with 7 bases matching TRBD1. Germline CDR1 reads LGHNA; CDR2 reads YNFKEQ. Trimming cost V 3 bases and J 7 bases; bases outside gene matches: 8. CDR3 size: 15 residues. CDR3 DNA sequence: TGTGCCAGCAGCCAGGATAGACAGGGACGTGAAAAACTGTTTTTT. The encoded protein is CASSQDRQGREKLFF.